These 25 T cell receptor beta chains came from one sample sequenced in a study of neurological immune-mediated disorders. A single record per CDR3 protein comes from TCRdb applying MiXCR to the 5' RACE reads. The sample lists 16,000 or so distinct CDR3 sequences; 7% to 9.5% were seen once. The sample taken for sequencing was CD8+ T cells from blood. The source is a man in his forties or fifties in good health.

This clonotype appeared many times. V gene TRBV6-2 or TRBV6-3 combines with J gene TRBJ2-1, with no clear D. The CDR3 spans 13 residues. Germline-derived CDR1 and CDR2 are MNHEY and SVGEGT. Trimming took 2 bases from V and 2 from J, leaving 4 bases between them. The CDR3 bases are TGTGCCAGCAGTTACAATACCTACAATGAGCAGTTCTTC. The encoded protein is CASSYNTYNEQFF.

This clonotype was recorded at least ten times. The rearrangement joins TRBV29-1 to TRBJ2-7, with D perhaps matching TRBD1 (6 bases). The CDR3 consists of 15 residues. Germline CDR1 is SQVTM and CDR2 is ANQGSEA. V was cut by 2 bases and J by 2 bases, with 16 bases left in between. CDR3 residues: CSVETGTQAPYEQYF. CDR3 coding DNA: TGCAGCGTTGAAACCGGGACACAAGCCCCCTACGAGCAGTACTTC.

This clonotype was counted ten times or more. The V gene is TRBV4-1, the J gene TRBJ2-7; tentative D call: TRBD1 (5 bases). The CDR3 sequence is 13 residues long. CDR1 and CDR2 from the germline V gene are MGHRA and YSYEKL. V gave up 1 base and J gave up 4 bases, with 8 bases separating them. CDR3 in DNA: TGCGCCAGCAGCCAAGCGACAGATTACGAGCAGTACTTC. Translated: CASSQATDYEQYF.

There are many counts of this clonotype. The gene calls are TRBV4-1 and TRBJ2-7; D gene ambiguous. CDR3 length equals 15 residues. Trimming left V 5 bases short and J 3 bases short, with 17 bases between. Germline lookup yields CDR1 MGHRA and CDR2 YSYEKL. CDR3 sequence reads: CASSKSLDNIYEQYF. The CDR3 DNA follows: TGCGCCAGCAGCAAATCCTTAGACAATATCTACGAGCAGTACTTC.

This clonotype appeared many times. The J gene is TRBJ2-7, the V gene TRBV7-6; D might be TRBD1 (6 bases). Germline V CDR1 and CDR2: SGHVS, FNYEAQ. V lost 5 bases and J 6 bases, leaving 14 bases between the germline ends. The CDR3 contains 13 residues. The CDR3 reads CASSRRDTGEQYF. The CDR3 region has the DNA TGTGCCAGCAGCCGCCGGGACACCGGCGAGCAGTACTTC.

In its sample, this clonotype was seen many times. This chain joins TRBV11-2 and TRBJ2-7, with D possibly matching TRBD1 (6 bases). Germline CDR1 and CDR2: SGHAT and FQNNGV. Trimming left V 7 bases short and J 3 bases short, with 25 bases between. CDR3 length equals 17 residues. The CDR3 spells CASTPDSSSGLGYEQYF. CDR3 in DNA: TGTGCCAGCACCCCGGACAGTTCGTCTGGGTTGGGCTACGAGCAGTACTTC.

This clonotype was found many times. CDR3 in amino acids: CSARDENDREQETQYF. CDR3 nucleotide sequence: TGCAGTGCTAGAGACGAGAATGATCGGGAGCAAGAGACCCAGTACTTC. V and J are TRBV20-1 and TRBJ2-5, with D maybe TRBD2 (6 bases). The CDR3 covers 16 residues. CDR1 DFQATT and CDR2 SNEGSKA come from the germline V gene (reference sequence). V lost 0 bases and J 2 bases, leaving 16 bases between the germline ends.

There are many counts of this clonotype. The J gene is TRBJ2-7, the V gene TRBV5-1; a weak D match, TRBD1 (7 bases). The CDR3 is 13 residues long. V was pared by 3 bases and J by 6 bases, with 13 bases between. Germline CDR1 SGHRS, CDR2 YFSETQ. CDR3 region: CASSSTGEVEQYF. The DNA of the CDR3 is TGCGCCAGCAGCTCTACAGGGGAGGTCGAGCAGTACTTC.

This clonotype was seen repeatedly, ten times or more. This chain uses TRBV5-5 with TRBJ2-3; D remains ambiguous. This CDR3 region has 13 residues. V gave up 1 base and J gave up 4 bases, with 7 bases separating them. Per germline, CDR1 SGHKS and CDR2 YYEKEE (reference sequence). The chain's CDR3 is CASSLYWSDTQYF. The DNA for the CDR3 is TGTGCCAGCAGCTTGTACTGGTCAGATACGCAGTATTTT.

This clonotype appeared many times. Here the CDR3 DNA reads TGTGCCAGCCACCGTGGGGGGACGGAGACCCAGTACTTC. Protein sequence: CASHRGGTETQYF. The V call is TRBV7-8, the J call TRBJ2-5; perhaps TRBD2 as D (6 bases). This CDR3 comprises 13 residues. V gave up 8 bases and J gave up 5 bases, with 15 bases separating them. CDR1 is SGHVS and CDR2 is FQNEAQ in the germline V gene.

This clonotype occurred many times. The chain links TRBV6-5 to TRBJ2-1, with 8 bases fitting TRBD2. From germline, CDR1 is MNHEY and CDR2 SVGAGI. V lost 0 bases and J lost 9; bases outside the gene matches: 7. The CDR3 has 15 amino acids. Here the CDR3 DNA reads TGTGCCAGCAGTTACTCGATTAGCGGGGTCCCTGAGCAGTTCTTC. This sequence encodes CASSYSISGVPEQFF.

This clonotype was detected many times. The CDR3 DNA reads as TGTGCCAGCAGCTCCCGCCGGGGCGAGCAGGATACGCAGTATTTT. This gives the protein CASSSRRGEQDTQYF. This chain connects TRBV7-9 to TRBJ2-3; D tentatively fits TRBD1 or TRBD2 (5 bases each). CDR1 is SEHNR and CDR2 is FQNEAQ in the germline V gene (reference sequence). The CDR3 runs to 15 residues. Trimming pared 4 bases from V and 6 bases from J, leaving 17 bases between.

This clonotype occurred many times. This CDR3 is CSARVEEREIHEQYF. For the CDR3, the DNA is TGCAGTGCTAGAGTGGAGGAGCGGGAGATTCACGAGCAGTACTTC. The V and J genes are TRBV20-1 and TRBJ2-7, with TRBD2 matching over 8 bases. This CDR3 has 15 amino acids. The junction had 10 bases not matched to a gene; V was cut back by 1 base and J by 5 bases. Germline CDR1 and CDR2: DFQATT and SNEGSKA (reference sequence).

This clonotype showed up many times. The chain combines TRBV7-2 with TRBJ2-7, with 8 nucleotides matching TRBD2. Germline V CDR1 and CDR2: SGHTA, FQGNSA. Unmatched junction bases numbered 12, after V lost 4 bases and J lost 7 bases. The CDR3 spans 15 residues. CDR3 amino acids: CASSSTSGYLREQYF. The CDR3 nucleotides are TGTGCCAGCAGCTCCACTAGCGGATACCTGAGGGAGCAGTACTTC.

This clonotype was seen repeatedly, ten times or more. The V gene is TRBV7-9, the J gene TRBJ1-4; D unclear. The CDR3 has 12 amino acids. Germline CDR1 and CDR2: SEHNR and FQNEAQ (reference sequence). Trimming removed 1 base at V and 8 bases at J, with 5 bases between. The CDR3 DNA reads TGTGCCAGCAGCTTAGGAGTGGAAAAACTGTTTTTT. It yields the protein CASSLGVEKLFF.

At least ten counts were recorded for this clonotype. This chain uses TRBV28 with TRBJ2-7; 8 bases are shared with TRBD2. The CDR3 is 15 amino acids. V was pared by 1 base and J by 3 bases, with 5 bases of the junction left unmatched. Germline V gene data show CDR1 as MDHEN and CDR2 as SYDVKM. The CDR3 spells CASSLSWRGDYEQYF. The DNA of the CDR3 is TGTGCCAGCAGTTTATCCTGGCGGGGGGACTACGAGCAGTACTTC. Full variable domain (outside the CDR3, taken from reference TRBV28 and TRBJ2-7): DVKVTQSSRYLVKRTGEKVFLECVQDMDHENMFWYRQDPGLGLRLIYFSYDVKMKEKGDIPEGYSVSREKKERFSLILESASTNQTSMYLCASSLSWRGDYEQYFGPGTRLTVT.

CDR3 bases: TGCAGCGTTGTCGCCGGGACAGGGTGGGAGCAGTTCTTC. Its protein is CSVVAGTGWEQFF. This chain connects TRBV29-1 to TRBJ2-1, with 9 bases matching TRBD1. The germline gives CDR1 SQVTM, CDR2 ANQGSEA. The V segment lost 4 bases and the J segment 10 bases; nucleotides outside the gene matches: 8. This CDR3 spans 13 amino acids.

This clonotype was observed at least ten times. The rearrangement uses TRBV10-3 and TRBJ2-7; TRBD2 matches at 13 bases. Germline assignment: CDR1 ENHRY and CDR2 SYGVKD. V lost 0 bases, J lost 3 bases, and 5 bases stayed unmatched. The CDR3 sequence is 17 residues long. CDR3 in DNA: TGTGCCATCAGTGAGTCGATCGGGACTAGCGGGGTCTACGAGCAGTACTTC. Translation gives CAISESIGTSGVYEQYF.

In its sample, this clonotype ranks as medium-sized. The chain joins TRBV20-1 to TRBJ2-5, with TRBD2 matching 12 bases. Looked up from germline, CDR1 is DFQATT and CDR2 is SNEGSKA (reference sequence). This CDR3 is built from 14 residues. Germline trimming cut 2 bases from V and 5 bases from J; bases unmatched to any gene: 3. CDR3 DNA sequence: TGCAGTGCTAGACTAGCGGGAGGGATGGAGACCCAGTACTTC. Protein: CSARLAGGMETQYF.

This clonotype was detected many times. J is TRBJ1-1 and V is TRBV5-1, with D perhaps TRBD1 (5 bases). Germline CDR1 reads SGHRS; CDR2 reads YFSETQ. This CDR3 is 13 amino acids long. Trimming stripped 4 bases from V and 3 bases from J, with 10 bases between. Written as DNA, the CDR3 is TGCGCCAGCAGCAACGGACACGACACTGAAGCTTTCTTT. It encodes CASSNGHDTEAFF.

This clonotype was recorded many times. V is TRBV6-1 and J is TRBJ2-1, with 14 bases matching TRBD2. Losses at the gene ends were 8 bases for V and 1 base for J; bases not matched to a gene: 1. The CDR3 totals 15 residues. The germline CDR1 and CDR2 sequences are MNHNS and SASEGT. The DNA for the CDR3 is TGTGCCAGCGGACTAGCGGGAGGTTCCTACAATGAGCAGTTCTTC. This gives the protein CASGLAGGSYNEQFF.

This clonotype appeared many times. V is TRBV12-3 or TRBV12-4 and J is TRBJ1-1; D remains ambiguous. V lost 1 base and J lost 5, with 8 bases in between. The CDR3 contains 13 residues. The CDR3 nucleotides read TGTGCCAGCAGTTTAGGGGGAGCGACTGAAGCTTTCTTT. Amino acids: CASSLGGATEAFF.

This clonotype appeared many times. The rearrangement uses TRBV29-1 and TRBJ2-1; TRBD2 aligns across 10 bases. Germline CDR1 SQVTM, CDR2 ANQGSEA. This CDR3 spans 14 amino acids. Trimming at V came to 7 bases and at J to 4 bases, leaving 7 bases not matched to a gene. The CDR3 coding sequence is TGCAGCGGCCGGGGGACTAGCGCTTACAATGAGCAGTTCTTC. It is translated as CSGRGTSAYNEQFF.

This clonotype showed up many times. The chain combines TRBV28 with TRBJ2-3; TRBD2 matches 13 bases. V dropped 2 bases and J dropped 2; count of bases not matched to a gene: 7. Germline lookup yields CDR1 MDHEN and CDR2 SYDVKM. The CDR3 loop spans 18 amino acids. The DNA of the CDR3 is TGTGCCAGCAGTTTACCACTAGCGGGAGGGGCTAACACAGATACGCAGTATTTT. Translated: CASSLPLAGGANTDTQYF.

This clonotype was observed at least ten times. The chain recombines TRBV20-1 with TRBJ2-3, with 7 bases lining up with TRBD2. Per the germline V gene, CDR1 is DFQATT and CDR2 is SNEGSKA (reference sequence). The V and J ends lost 1 base and 2 bases, in that order; junction bases with no gene match: 9. The CDR3 loop spans 16 amino acids. CDR3 nucleotides: TGCAGTGCTAGAGCCCTGACTAGCACGCACACAGATACGCAGTATTTT. Translating gives CSARALTSTHTDTQYF.